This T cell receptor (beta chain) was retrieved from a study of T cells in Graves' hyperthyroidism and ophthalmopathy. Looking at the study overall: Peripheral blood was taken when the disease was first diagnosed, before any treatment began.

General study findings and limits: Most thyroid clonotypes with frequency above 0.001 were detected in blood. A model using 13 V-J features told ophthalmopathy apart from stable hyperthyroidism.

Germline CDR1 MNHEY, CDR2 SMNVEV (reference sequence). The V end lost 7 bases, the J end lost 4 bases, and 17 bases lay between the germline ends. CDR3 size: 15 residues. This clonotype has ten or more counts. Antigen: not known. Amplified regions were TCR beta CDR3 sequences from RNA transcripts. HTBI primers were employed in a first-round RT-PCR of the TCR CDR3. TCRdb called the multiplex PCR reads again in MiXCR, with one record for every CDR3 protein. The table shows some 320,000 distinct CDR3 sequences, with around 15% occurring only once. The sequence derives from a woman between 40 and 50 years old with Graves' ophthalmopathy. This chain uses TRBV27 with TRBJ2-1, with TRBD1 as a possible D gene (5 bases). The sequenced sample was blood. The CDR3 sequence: CASTLAVGAYNEQFF. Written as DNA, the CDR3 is TGTGCCAGCACCCTCGCGGTAGGGGCTTACAATGAGCAGTTCTTC.